These 27 T cell receptor beta chains originate from one sample sequenced in a study of T cell responses to AZD1222 COVID-19 vaccine. Sequencing used immunoSEQ multiplex PCR; TCRdb keeps in-frame clones, though not all of them. The data show 53,000 or so clones, 65% to 90% seen once. Sequenced here: peripheral blood, sampled 28 days after the second AZD1222 dose. The receptors come from an adult who received the AZD1222 COVID-19 vaccine.

The J gene is TRBJ1-4, the V gene TRBV5-1; D unresolved. V was shortened by 0 bases and J by 2 bases, with 8 bases between the two germline ends. The CDR3 length is 15 residues. Looked up from germline, CDR1 is SGHRS and CDR2 is YFSETQ. The CDR3 here is CASSLDPATNEKLFF. Written as DNA, the CDR3 is TGCGCCAGCAGCTTGGACCCCGCGACTAATGAAAAACTGTTTTTT. The complete variable domain, with remaining parts taken from reference TRBV5-1 and TRBJ1-4, reads KAGVTQTPRYLIKTRGQQVTLSCSPISGHRSVSWYQQTPGQGLQFLFEYFSETQRNKGNFPGRFSGRQFSNSRSEMNVSTLELGDSALYLCASSLDPATNEKLFFGSGTQLSVL.

The rearrangement links TRBV18 to TRBJ2-7; TRBD2 might be the D (6 bases). Germline assignment: CDR1 KGHSH and CDR2 LQKENI. Trimming removed 1 base at V and 0 bases at J, with 10 bases between. The CDR3 has 15 residues. CDR3: CASSPRASDSYEQYF. CDR3 coding DNA: TGTGCCAGCTCACCACGCGCTAGCGACTCCTACGAGCAGTACTTC.

For this clone: Sequence at one end of the junction differs from germline and may be a read error. The chain employs TRBV10-1 and TRBJ1-3; D is uncertain. This CDR3 has 15 amino acids. The germline CDR1 and CDR2 sequences are WNHNN and SYGVQD (reference sequence). CDR3 sequence (DNA): TGCGCCAGTAGTGATGGTGGGGAGGCTGGAAACACCATATATTTT. This encodes CASSDGGEAGNTIYF.

In DNA, the CDR3 is TGTGCCAGCAGTCTCGGACAGGGGGCCTACGAGCAGTACTTC. It is translated as CASSLGQGAYEQYF. The V call is TRBV27, the J call TRBJ2-7; 10 bases line up with TRBD1. Germline CDR1 and CDR2: MNHEY and SMNVEV (reference sequence). V gave up 5 bases and J gave up 2 bases; unmatched junction bases: 3. The CDR3 extends over 14 amino acids.

The gene calls are TRBV5-1 and TRBJ1-5; the D gene is possibly TRBD1 (6 bases). The CDR3 contains 15 residues. With 4 bases removed from V and 0 bases from J, the gap between germline ends came to 11 bases. CDR1 and CDR2 (germline): SGHRS, YFSETQ. Here the CDR3 reads CASSGEGGSNQPQHF. The CDR3 DNA sequence: TGCGCCAGCAGCGGTGAGGGGGGTAGCAATCAGCCCCAGCATTTT.

The chain joins TRBV19 to TRBJ2-1, with D perhaps matching TRBD2 (5 bases). Germline CDR1 and CDR2: LNHDA and SQIVND (reference sequence). V dropped 3 bases and J dropped 5 bases, with 14 bases sitting between them. The CDR3 loop spans 15 amino acids. The CDR3 protein is CASSIGGGGHNEQFF. The CDR3 DNA reads TGTGCCAGTAGTATCGGCGGAGGCGGACACAATGAGCAGTTCTTC.

This clone was recorded only once. This chain connects TRBV19 to TRBJ2-7; 8 bases fit TRBD2. V lost 1 base and J lost 4; bases outside the gene matches: 6. The CDR3 has 15 residues. Germline assignment: CDR1 LNHDA and CDR2 SQIVND (reference sequence). In DNA form, the CDR3 reads TGTGCCAGTAGTATAGTCACTAGCGGAGCGTACGAGCAGTACTTC. Translated, it gives CASSIVTSGAYEQYF.

This clone was recorded only once. The gene calls are TRBV25-1 and TRBJ2-7; 7 bases are shared with TRBD2. Germline CDR1 reads MGHDK; CDR2 reads SYGVNS. Trimming cost V 2 bases and J 4 bases; bases outside gene matches: 8. The CDR3 extends over 15 amino acids. CDR3 in amino acids: CASSEHSGIRYEQYF. CDR3 DNA: TGTGCCAGCAGTGAACACAGCGGGATAAGATACGAGCAGTACTTC.

This chain links TRBV4-1 with TRBJ1-5; D gene uncertain. The CDR3 is 14 amino acids. Trimming removed 1 base at V and 6 bases at J, with 10 bases between. Germline-derived CDR1 and CDR2 are MGHRA and YSYEKL. CDR3 region: CASSQVQDGQPQHF. The CDR3 nucleotides are TGCGCCAGCAGCCAAGTTCAGGATGGTCAGCCCCAGCATTTT.

This clone was recorded once. The CDR3: CASSILAGGPTSNEQFF. In DNA, the CDR3 is TGTGCCAGTAGTATACTAGCGGGAGGGCCGACTAGTAATGAGCAGTTCTTC. J is TRBJ2-1 and V is TRBV19, with 12 bases lining up with TRBD2. Unmatched junction bases numbered 9, after V lost 2 bases and J lost 7 bases. This CDR3 contains 17 residues. Germline assignment: CDR1 LNHDA and CDR2 SQIVND (reference sequence).

This chain joins TRBV7-6 and TRBJ1-3; no reliable D call. From germline, CDR1 is SGHVS and CDR2 FNYEAQ. V was shortened by 4 bases and J by 6 bases, with 7 bases between the two germline ends. This CDR3 has 12 amino acids. The CDR3 nucleotides are TGTGCCAGCAGCTCTTTAACAAACACCATATATTTT. It encodes CASSSLTNTIYF.

The rearrangement uses TRBV10-3 and TRBJ2-6, with 7 bases fitting TRBD1. CDR1 and CDR2 from the germline V gene are ENHRY and SYGVKD. The junction had 4 bases not matched to a gene; V was cut back by 1 base and J by 4 bases. CDR3 length: 16 amino acids. Here the CDR3 DNA reads TGTGCCATCAGTGAGTTACCGGGACAGGGGGCCAACGTCCTGACTTTC. Its protein is CAISELPGQGANVLTF.

This clone is a singleton in its sample. The chain carries TRBV30 and TRBJ2-2; D may be TRBD1 or TRBD2 (6 bases each). The CDR3 extends over 15 amino acids. Germline CDR1 is GTSNPN and CDR2 is SVGIG (reference sequence). Trimming took 2 bases from V and 6 from J, leaving 16 bases between them. The CDR3 reads CAWSTMRGAAGELFF. DNA for the CDR3: TGTGCCTGGAGTACAATGAGGGGGGCGGCCGGGGAGCTGTTTTTT.

V and J are TRBV5-1 and TRBJ2-5; D perhaps matches TRBD2 (5 bases). The germline CDR1 and CDR2 sequences are SGHRS and YFSETQ. V was clipped by 2 bases and J by 5 bases, with 10 bases between them. The CDR3 spans 13 residues. CDR3 in amino acids: CASSFEGRETQYF. The CDR3 nucleotides are TGCGCCAGCAGCTTTGAGGGTAGGGAGACCCAGTACTTC. Variable domain in full (rest from reference TRBV5-1 and TRBJ2-5): KAGVTQTPRYLIKTRGQQVTLSCSPISGHRSVSWYQQTPGQGLQFLFEYFSETQRNKGNFPGRFSGRQFSNSRSEMNVSTLELGDSALYLCASSFEGRETQYFGPGTRLLVL.

The rearrangement joins TRBV7-8 to TRBJ2-7; 11 bases line up with TRBD2. Germline values: CDR1 SGHVS, CDR2 FQNEAQ. This CDR3 is 14 amino acids long. Trimming cost V 6 bases and J 3 bases; bases outside gene matches: 4. The CDR3 region is CASRFTSGSYEQYF. CDR3 coding DNA: TGTGCCAGCAGATTTACTAGCGGGAGCTACGAGCAGTACTTC. Drawing the rest from reference TRBV7-8 and TRBJ2-7, the complete variable domain is GAGVSQSPRYKVAKRGQDVALRCDPISGHVSLFWYQQALGQGPEFLTYFQNEAQLDKSGLPSDRFFAERPEGSVSTLKIQRTQQEDSAVYLCASRFTSGSYEQYFGPGTRLTVT.

This rearrangement joins TRBV6-1 to TRBJ2-1, with D possibly being TRBD2 (6 bases). The V and J ends lost 1 base and 1 base respectively, with 14 bases between them. In germline, CDR1 is MNHNS, CDR2 SASEGT. This CDR3 contains 17 residues. The CDR3 protein is CASSEGAGTQSYNEQFF. The CDR3 DNA sequence: TGTGCCAGCAGTGAAGGGGCCGGGACTCAGTCCTACAATGAGCAGTTCTTC.

The chain couples TRBV30 to TRBJ2-3, with no clear D. Germline V gene data show CDR1 as GTSNPN and CDR2 as SVGIG (reference sequence). The CDR3 is 13 amino acids. The V end lost 2 bases, the J end lost 2 bases, and 8 bases lay between the germline ends. CDR3 bases: TGTGCCTGGAGTTCAACCTACACAGATACGCAGTATTTT. Translated: CAWSSTYTDTQYF.

V is TRBV19 and J is TRBJ1-2; D perhaps matches TRBD1 (6 bases). The CDR3 sequence is 17 residues long. In germline, CDR1 is LNHDA, CDR2 SQIVND (reference sequence). The V end lost 5 bases, the J end lost 2 bases, and 21 bases lay between the germline ends. CDR3 nucleotides: TGTGCCAGTAGTCATCCTCGGGACAACCAGTACAACTATGGCTACACCTTC. This sequence encodes CASSHPRDNQYNYGYTF.

This chain links TRBV19 with TRBJ1-2, with 7 bases matching TRBD1. Germline trimming cut 3 bases from V and 3 bases from J; bases unmatched to any gene: 10. Germline V gives CDR1 LNHDA, CDR2 SQIVND (reference sequence). The CDR3 contains 16 residues. CDR3 sequence: CASSMFAGGLDYGYTF. CDR3 bases: TGTGCCAGTAGTATGTTTGCAGGGGGTTTGGACTATGGCTACACCTTC.

The chain links TRBV10-2 to TRBJ2-3; 11 nucleotides match TRBD2. Germline CDR1 and CDR2: WSHSY and SAAADI. The CDR3 length is 15 residues. Losses at the gene ends were 5 bases for V and 0 bases for J; bases not matched to a gene: 1. The CDR3 DNA follows: TGCGCCAGCAGTCTAGCGGGAGGTAGCACAGATACGCAGTATTTT. It is translated as CASSLAGGSTDTQYF.

The V gene is TRBV5-4, the J gene TRBJ2-2, with TRBD2 matching over 10 bases. V was pared by 4 bases and J by 2 bases, with 14 bases of the junction left unmatched. CDR1 and CDR2 (germline): SGHNT, YYREEE (reference sequence). The CDR3 spans 19 residues. CDR3: CASSPQGLLAGTNTGELFF. CDR3 DNA: TGTGCCAGCAGCCCCCAGGGCTTACTAGCGGGAACTAACACCGGGGAGCTGTTTTTT. The full variable domain, completed using reference TRBV5-4 and TRBJ2-2, is ETGVTQSPTHLIKTRGQQVTLRCSSQSGHNTVSWYQQALGQGPQFIFQYYREEENGRGNFPPRFSGLQFPNYSSELNVNALELDDSALYLCASSPQGLLAGTNTGELFFGEGSRLTVL.

V usage is TRBV6-5 and J usage is TRBJ2-7; the D gene is possibly TRBD1 (6 bases). Trimming pared 6 bases from V and 2 bases from J, leaving 17 bases between. The CDR3 is 15 amino acids. Germline V gives CDR1 MNHEY, CDR2 SVGAGI. The CDR3 coding sequence is TGTGCCAGCAGGGACCGGGAAGGGGGAACCTACGAGCAGTACTTC. Its protein is CASRDREGGTYEQYF.

This clone has only one observation. The V gene is TRBV5-6, the J gene TRBJ2-3, with D perhaps matching TRBD2 (5 bases). Germline CDR1 SGHDT, CDR2 YYEEEE. The ends were cut back, 2 bases at V and 3 bases at J, with 13 bases in the middle. The CDR3 is 15 amino acids. The CDR3 bases are TGTGCCAGCAGCTTCCGGGTCTCGGGGACAGATACGCAGTATTTT. Its protein product is CASSFRVSGTDTQYF. The complete variable domain, with remaining parts taken from reference TRBV5-6 and TRBJ2-3, reads DAGVTQSPTHLIKTRGQQVTLRCSPKSGHDTVSWYQQALGQGPQFIFQYYEEEERQRGNFPDRFSGHQFPNYSSELNVNALLLGDSALYLCASSFRVSGTDTQYFGPGTRLTVL.

J is TRBJ2-1 and V is TRBV28, with 11 bases lining up with TRBD2. Germline V gene data show CDR1 as MDHEN and CDR2 as SYDVKM. This CDR3 region has 15 residues. J gave up 3 bases and V 5 bases, and 3 bases lay outside the gene matches. CDR3 in amino acids: CASSPGTSGYNEQFF. Written as DNA, the CDR3 is TGTGCCAGCAGTCCCGGGACTAGCGGCTACAATGAGCAGTTCTTC. Looking up the rest from reference TRBV28 and TRBJ2-1 gives the full variable domain: DVKVTQSSRYLVKRTGEKVFLECVQDMDHENMFWYRQDPGLGLRLIYFSYDVKMKEKGDIPEGYSVSREKKERFSLILESASTNQTSMYLCASSPGTSGYNEQFFGPGTRLTVL.

V gene TRBV9 combines with J gene TRBJ2-2; TRBD2 is a possible D gene (6 bases). V was pared by 0 bases and J by 4 bases, with 10 bases between. CDR1 SGDLS and CDR2 YYNGEE come from the germline V gene. CDR3 length: 15 amino acids. The CDR3 DNA reads as TGTGCCAGCAGCGTAGAAGGAGGGGCCACCGGGGAGCTGTTTTTT. This translates into CASSVEGGATGELFF.

This chain connects TRBV6-5 to TRBJ2-5, with TRBD1 identical over 9 bases. Germline CDR1 and CDR2: MNHEY and SVGAGI. This CDR3 comprises 15 residues. J was trimmed by 4 bases and V by 6 bases; bases with no gene match: 9. Here the CDR3 reads CASSPPGQGRETQYF. CDR3 nucleotide sequence: TGTGCCAGCAGCCCCCCGGGACAGGGACGAGAGACCCAGTACTTC.

This clone was detected only a few times. The chain combines TRBV27 with TRBJ2-7, with TRBD1 matching over 11 bases. This CDR3 has 15 residues. After removal of 2 bases from V and 6 bases from J, the junction contained 6 bases not matched to a gene. The germline CDR1 and CDR2 sequences are MNHEY and SMNVEV (reference sequence). CDR3 nucleotides: TGTGCCAGCAGTTTAGTTGGGACAGGGGGTTTCGAGCAGTACTTC. Translation gives CASSLVGTGGFEQYF.